One and the same sample provided the 6 T cell receptor beta chains below, sequenced in a study of cytomegalovirus exposure and HLA in healthy donors. Researchers ran the PCR with 60 Vbeta and 13 Jbeta primers. Sequenced by immunoSEQ multiplex PCR; TCRdb stores in-frame clones only, minus some. The sample carries 89,000 or so clones, more than 60% recorded once. Sequencing was carried out using PBMCs. These receptors were obtained from a boy aged 5-17 years in good health and CMV-seronegative.

This clone was picked up one time. V is TRBV30 and J is TRBJ1-5, with D uncertain. This CDR3 comprises 16 residues. V lost 0 bases and J 4 bases, leaving 16 bases between the germline ends. Germline V CDR1 and CDR2: GTSNPN, SVGIG (reference sequence). The CDR3 is CAWSVPPGVENQPQHF. The CDR3 region has the DNA TGTGCCTGGAGTGTACCACCCGGGGTCGAGAATCAGCCCCAGCATTTT.

This clone was seen just once. This chain links TRBV29-1 with TRBJ2-1, with a weak D call TRBD2 (5 bases). CDR1 is SQVTM, CDR2 ANQGSEA, per germline. The CDR3 spans 12 residues. V lost 6 bases, J lost 5 bases, and 11 bases lay in between. The CDR3 reads CSVPEGNNEQFF. The CDR3 region has the DNA TGCAGCGTCCCAGAGGGAAACAATGAGCAGTTCTTC.

This chain connects TRBV19 to TRBJ1-1; a weak D match, TRBD1 (6 bases). V was clipped by 4 bases and J by 2 bases, with 11 bases between them. Germline lookup yields CDR1 LNHDA and CDR2 SQIVND (reference sequence). The CDR3 extends over 14 amino acids. The DNA of the CDR3 is TGTGCCAGTAGTAGTGGGACATTAAACACTGAAGCTTTCTTT. Translated, it gives CASSSGTLNTEAFF.

The chain carries TRBV6-5 and TRBJ1-1, with 7 bases matching TRBD1. V was clipped by 6 bases and J by 3 bases; unmatched bases: 7. From germline, CDR1 is MNHEY and CDR2 SVGAGI. This CDR3 has 14 amino acids. The DNA for the CDR3 is TGTGCCAGCAGGTACAGGGGCAGGTACACTGAAGCTTTCTTT. Protein sequence: CASRYRGRYTEAFF.

The chain carries TRBV6-1 and TRBJ1-2, with 9 bases fitting TRBD1. CDR3 length: 13 amino acids. The V segment lost 6 bases and the J segment 4 bases; nucleotides outside the gene matches: 3. CDR1 is MNHNS and CDR2 is SASEGT in the germline V gene. The chain's CDR3 is CASRPGQGYGYTF. CDR3 DNA: TGTGCCAGCAGGCCGGGACAGGGCTATGGCTACACCTTC.

J is TRBJ1-2 and V is TRBV4-2; D call uncertain. Trimming stripped 5 bases from V and 0 bases from J, with 13 bases between. Germline V CDR1 and CDR2: LGHNA, YNFKEQ. This CDR3 has 15 amino acids. CDR3 sequence: CASSKPGKTNYGYTF. The CDR3 nucleotides read TGTGCCAGCAGCAAACCGGGGAAAACTAACTATGGCTACACCTTC.